Shown below are 12 T cell receptor beta chains from a single sample sequenced in a study of blood T cells in healthy people across ages. Through a sample-barcoded 5' primer and a J-beta primer mix, a second PCR was run for roughly 6 to 11 cycles. A single record per CDR3 protein comes from TCRdb applying MiXCR to the 5' RACE reads. The sample has 780,000 or so distinct CDR3 sequences, just under 25% seen once. The sample also formed part of further work on T cells of mothers and their children.

Sample: blood. These receptors were obtained from a boy under 18 in good health.

The V and J genes are TRBV5-7 and TRBJ2-1; 11 positions agree with TRBD1. TRBV5-7 falls under the ORF class, with uncertain function. The J segment lost 9 bases and the V segment lost 3 bases, leaving 5 bases of the junction unmatched. There are 14 residues in the CDR3. CDR3: CASSWTGGMGEQFF. Written as DNA, the CDR3 is TGTGCCAGCAGCTGGACAGGGGGCATGGGTGAGCAGTTCTTC.

The rearrangement joins TRBV5-1 to TRBJ2-2, with D perhaps matching TRBD1 (6 bases). CDR3 length: 13 residues. Looked up from germline, CDR1 is SGHRS and CDR2 is YFSETQ. V dropped 4 bases and J dropped 6 bases, with 10 bases sitting between them. CDR3 sequence: CASSRWTAGELFF. CDR3 bases: TGCGCCAGCAGCCGATGGACAGCCGGGGAGCTGTTTTTT.

The chain recombines TRBV18 with TRBJ2-5, with D perhaps given as TRBD1 or TRBD2 (5 bases each). CDR1 and CDR2 from the germline V gene are KGHSH and LQKENI. The V end lost 6 bases, the J end lost 5 bases, and 19 bases lay between the germline ends. The CDR3 spans 15 residues. The CDR3 loop is CASSGRRGEVETQYF. The CDR3 DNA sequence: TGTGCCAGCTCGGGACGTCGGGGCGAAGTGGAGACCCAGTACTTC.

This clonotype was seen a few times. The chain carries TRBV7-2 and TRBJ2-7; no definite D call. V lost 7 bases and J 0 bases, leaving 10 bases between the germline ends. Germline V gives CDR1 SGHTA, CDR2 FQGNSA. The CDR3 runs to 13 residues. Here the CDR3 reads CASTNSPSYEQYF. In DNA, the CDR3 is TGTGCCAGCACCAATAGCCCCTCCTACGAGCAGTACTTC.

V usage is TRBV7-2 and J usage is TRBJ2-1; 7 bases match TRBD2. The CDR3 runs 15 residues. With 5 bases clipped from V and 6 bases from J, the junction kept 10 bases outside the gene matches. Per the germline V gene, CDR1 is SGHTA and CDR2 is FQGNSA. DNA for the CDR3: TGTGCCAGCAGCCCAACTGGGACTACTGGCAATGAGCAGTTCTTC. This translates into CASSPTGTTGNEQFF.

The chain couples TRBV6-1 to TRBJ2-7, with D possibly being TRBD1 (6 bases). V dropped 4 bases and J dropped 4 bases, with 11 bases sitting between them. Germline CDR1 and CDR2: MNHNS and SASEGT. CDR3 length: 13 amino acids. CDR3 region: CASSADRLYEQYF. The CDR3 nucleotides read TGTGCCAGCAGTGCTGACAGGCTTTACGAGCAGTACTTC.

There are a few counts of this clonotype. Here the CDR3 DNA reads TGTGCCAGCAGCTTCGACCACTTCGGAGCTTTCTTT. This codes for CASSFDHFGAFF. This chain uses TRBV11-1 with TRBJ1-1, with unresolved D. Trimming cost V 3 bases and J 10 bases, with 12 bases left between them. The CDR3 totals 12 residues. Per the germline V gene, CDR1 is SGHAT and CDR2 is FQDESV (reference sequence).

The chain carries TRBV15 and TRBJ1-4; TRBD1 agrees at 7 bases. J was trimmed by 4 bases and V by 3 bases; bases with no gene match: 2. CDR3 size: 14 residues. CDR1 and CDR2 (germline): LNHNV, YYDKDF (reference sequence). The CDR3, as DNA: TGTGCCACCAGCAGGGGACAGTTTAATGAAAAACTGTTTTTT. It encodes CATSRGQFNEKLFF.

V gene TRBV6-2 or TRBV6-3 combines with J gene TRBJ2-1; TRBD1 might be the D (5 bases). The CDR3 is 13 amino acids. Trimming removed 6 bases at V and 7 bases at J, with 13 bases between. Germline V gives CDR1 MNHEY, CDR2 SVGEGT. The CDR3 DNA reads TGTGCCAGCAGGGACACCATGGGTAATGAGCAGTTCTTC. Amino acid sequence: CASRDTMGNEQFF.

This clonotype was observed a handful of times. The chain combines TRBV3-1 with TRBJ2-4; TRBD1 might be the D (6 bases). The germline gives CDR1 LGHDT, CDR2 YNNKEL (reference sequence). CDR3 length: 15 residues. The V and J ends lost 5 bases and 2 bases respectively, with 13 bases between them. The CDR3 region is CASSTEGDTKNIQYF. The CDR3 bases are TGTGCCAGCAGCACTGAGGGGGACACCAAAAACATTCAGTACTTC.

This clonotype was observed a handful of times. An end of the junction differs from the germline gene, which may be a read error. V gene TRBV25-1 combines with J gene TRBJ1-2, with D possibly matching TRBD1 (6 bases). The CDR3 length is 15 residues. Germline V CDR1 and CDR2: MGHDK, SYGVNS. The CDR3 DNA reads as TGTGCCAGCAGTGCCAGGACAGTCGAAAACTATGACTACACCTTC. It encodes CASSARTVENYDYTF.

A few counts support this clonotype. This chain uses TRBV7-9 with TRBJ2-1, with D perhaps TRBD2 (6 bases). V was shortened by 3 bases and J by 7 bases, with 16 bases between the two germline ends. Germline V CDR1 and CDR2: SEHNR, FQNEAQ (reference sequence). The CDR3 runs to 15 residues. The CDR3 loop is CASSFSSAGTNEQFF. In DNA, the CDR3 is TGTGCCAGCAGCTTTTCTAGCGCCGGTACAAATGAGCAGTTCTTC.